Shown below are 17 T cell receptor beta chains from a single sample sequenced in a study of monozygotic twins with cystic fibrosis. The assay was immunoSEQ multiplex PCR, and TCRdb's table has in-frame clones only and misses some. Seen here are about 35,000 clones, approximately 72% observed once, and the top ten hold less than 0.8%. The sequenced sample consisted of blood. These receptors all stem from a girl aged 10-17 years with cystic fibrosis.

The rearrangement joins TRBV7-8 to TRBJ2-2, with 7 bases identical to TRBD1. CDR1 SGHVS and CDR2 FQNEAQ come from the germline V gene. There are 16 residues in the CDR3. Trimming removed 1 base from V and 6 bases from J; junction bases left unmatched: 8. This CDR3 is CASSLVSRGLAGELFF. The CDR3 DNA reads TGTGCCAGCAGCTTAGTCAGCAGGGGGTTAGCCGGGGAGCTGTTTTTT.

This rearrangement joins TRBV10-3 to TRBJ1-2; D unclear. V shed 8 bases and J shed 7 bases, with 11 bases lying between them. The CDR3 has 11 residues. Per germline, CDR1 ENHRY and CDR2 SYGVKD. The CDR3 DNA reads as TGTGCCATCCCTCCGGGTTTTGGCTACACCTTC. Translating gives CAIPPGFGYTF.

The chain carries TRBV2 and TRBJ2-1, with D perhaps TRBD2 (5 bases). In germline, CDR1 is SNHLY, CDR2 FYNNEI. With 3 bases removed from V and 6 bases from J, the gap between germline ends came to 9 bases. The CDR3 runs to 13 residues. The CDR3 here is CASSDYEGNEQFF. The CDR3 DNA is TGTGCCAGCAGTGATTACGAGGGCAATGAGCAGTTCTTC.

This clone was found a few times. The chain uses TRBV7-9 and TRBJ1-1; unclear D gene. Trimming took 5 bases from V and 1 from J, leaving 8 bases between them. The germline CDR1 and CDR2 sequences are SEHNR and FQNEAQ (reference sequence). The CDR3 spans 13 residues. CDR3 sequence (DNA): TGTGCCAGCAGCCTAGTGGGGAACACTGAAGCTTTCTTT. Protein sequence: CASSLVGNTEAFF.

DNA of the CDR3: TGTGCCAGCACCAGCGGGAAGAACACCGGGGAGCTGTTTTTT. This sequence encodes CASTSGKNTGELFF. The chain is built from TRBV2 and TRBJ2-2, with 7 bases identical to TRBD2. Looked up from germline, CDR1 is SNHLY and CDR2 is FYNNEI. The V gene end was trimmed by 7 bases and the J gene end by 1 base; junction bases not matched to a gene: 3. The CDR3 contains 14 residues.

This clone came up a few times. This chain joins TRBV7-9 and TRBJ1-2; D is unclear. The V and J ends lost 3 bases and 6 bases respectively, with 11 bases between them. This CDR3 is 13 amino acids long. From germline, CDR1 is SEHNR and CDR2 FQNEAQ (reference sequence). The CDR3 protein is CASSFGEVDGYTF. Written as DNA, the CDR3 is TGTGCCAGCAGCTTTGGGGAGGTGGATGGCTACACCTTC.

V usage is TRBV27 and J usage is TRBJ2-7; tentatively, D is TRBD2 (5 bases). Looked up from germline, CDR1 is MNHEY and CDR2 is SMNVEV (reference sequence). The CDR3 extends over 12 amino acids. Trimming left V 11 bases short and J 6 bases short, with 17 bases between. The CDR3 loop reads CAVHVYGGEQYF. CDR3 sequence (DNA): TGTGCCGTACACGTGTATGGAGGCGAGCAGTACTTC.

The chain carries TRBV10-3 and TRBJ2-7; the D gene is possibly TRBD1 (6 bases). V dropped 6 bases and J dropped 4 bases, with 25 bases sitting between them. Germline CDR1 ENHRY, CDR2 SYGVKD. The CDR3 is 17 amino acids. The CDR3 reads CAISEMYPFATGYEQYV. DNA of the CDR3: TGTGCCATCAGCGAAATGTATCCCTTCGCGACAGGTTACGAGCAGTACGTC.

This clone has more than one count but fewer than ten. The chain is built from TRBV28 and TRBJ2-7; possibly TRBD2 for D (6 bases). CDR1 is MDHEN and CDR2 is SYDVKM in the germline V gene. CDR3 size: 14 residues. Trimming took off 4 bases at V and 6 bases at J, with 16 bases between the two ends. CDR3 nucleotide sequence: TGTGCCAGCAGTTCCGGACTACCTAGGGGCGAGCAGTACGTC. Its translation: CASSSGLPRGEQYV.

The V call is TRBV7-2, the J call TRBJ2-5, with no clear D. From germline, CDR1 is SGHTA and CDR2 FQGNSA. The CDR3 length is 13 residues. V lost 4 bases and J lost 0, with 6 bases in between. CDR3 in DNA: TGTGCCAGCAGCTACGGATACCAAGAGACCCAGTACTTC. Its translation is CASSYGYQETQYF.

The genes are TRBV7-2 and TRBJ1-5; D is uncertain. The CDR3 is 16 amino acids. V lost 2 bases and J lost 3, with 14 bases in between. Germline V CDR1 and CDR2: SGHTA, FQGNSA. CDR3 sequence: CASSLNSAGNNQPQHF. In nucleotides, the CDR3 is TGTGCCAGCAGCTTAAATTCGGCAGGTAACAATCAGCCCCAGCATTTT. The complete variable domain, with remaining parts taken from reference TRBV7-2 and TRBJ1-5, reads GAGVSQSPSNKVTEKGKDVELRCDPISGHTALYWYRQSLGQGLEFLIYFQGNSAPDKSGLPSDRFSAERTGGSVSTLTIQRTQQEDSAVYLCASSLNSAGNNQPQHFGDGTRLSIL.

The V call is TRBV7-9, the J call TRBJ1-1, with TRBD1 as a possible D gene (6 bases). The CDR3 runs 12 residues. Germline loops: CDR1 SEHNR, CDR2 FQNEAQ (reference sequence). V was cut by 4 bases and J by 4 bases, with 7 bases left in between. Here the CDR3 reads CASSSGATEAFF. In DNA form, the CDR3 reads TGTGCCAGCAGCTCAGGGGCCACTGAAGCTTTCTTT.

This clone was seen more than once but under ten times. The V and J genes are TRBV9 and TRBJ2-5; TRBD2 aligns across 7 bases. The CDR3 spans 14 residues. The V gene's germline CDR1 is SGDLS and CDR2 YYNGEE. V was pared by 3 bases and J by 5 bases, with 7 bases of the junction left unmatched. CDR3 residues: CASSESGKGETQYF. The DNA of the CDR3 is TGTGCCAGCAGCGAGAGCGGGAAGGGGGAGACCCAGTACTTC.

The rearrangement links TRBV5-1 to TRBJ1-2; the match to TRBD1 covers 8 bases. Per germline, CDR1 SGHRS and CDR2 YFSETQ. Trimming at V came to 5 bases and at J to 6 bases, leaving 12 bases not matched to a gene. The CDR3 is made up of 15 amino acids. In nucleotides, the CDR3 is TGCGCCAGCAGTTTCAGGGGGCCCCCAGAGGATGGCTACACCTTC. This translates into CASSFRGPPEDGYTF.

The rearrangement joins TRBV4-3 to TRBJ2-1; 7 bases match TRBD1. Trimming removed 4 bases from V and 0 bases from J; junction bases left unmatched: 12. Per the germline V gene, CDR1 is LGHNA and CDR2 is YSLEER. The CDR3 runs 18 residues. The CDR3, as DNA: TGCGCCAGCAGCCCTTCCCGGGACAGATCATACTCCTACAATGAGCAGTTCTTC. It codes for CASSPSRDRSYSYNEQFF.

This sequence joins TRBV18 and TRBJ2-1, with TRBD1 matching over 7 bases. With V trimmed by 6 bases and J by 5 bases, 4 bases remained unmatched. The CDR3 is 13 amino acids. Germline CDR1 KGHSH, CDR2 LQKENI. The CDR3 bases are TGTGCCAGCTCGCGAGGACAGGACAATGAGCAGTTCTTC. Protein: CASSRGQDNEQFF.

The chain couples TRBV27 to TRBJ1-4, with 9 bases aligning to TRBD1. The germline CDR1 and CDR2 sequences are MNHEY and SMNVEV (reference sequence). The V gene end was trimmed by 1 base and the J gene end by 8 bases; junction bases not matched to a gene: 5. The CDR3 extends over 15 amino acids. The CDR3 loop is CASSLLGTGNEKLFF. CDR3 DNA: TGTGCCAGCAGTTTATTGGGGACAGGGAACGAAAAACTGTTTTTT.